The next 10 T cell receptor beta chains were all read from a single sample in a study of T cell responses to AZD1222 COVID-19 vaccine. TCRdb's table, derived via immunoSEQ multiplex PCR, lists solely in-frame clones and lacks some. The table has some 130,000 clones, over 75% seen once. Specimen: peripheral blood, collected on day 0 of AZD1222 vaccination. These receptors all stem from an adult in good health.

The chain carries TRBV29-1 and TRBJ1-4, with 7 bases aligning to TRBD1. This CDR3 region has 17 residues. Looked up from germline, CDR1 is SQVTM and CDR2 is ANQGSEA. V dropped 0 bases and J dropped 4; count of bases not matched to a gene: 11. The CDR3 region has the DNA TGCAGCGTTGAAGATTATCCGGACGGACAGGTTAATGAAAAACTGTTTTTT. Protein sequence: CSVEDYPDGQVNEKLFF.

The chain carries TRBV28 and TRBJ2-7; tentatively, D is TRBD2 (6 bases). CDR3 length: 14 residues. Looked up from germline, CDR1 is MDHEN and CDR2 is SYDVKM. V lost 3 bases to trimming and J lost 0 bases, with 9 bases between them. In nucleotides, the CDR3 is TGTGCCAGCAGTTTTCTGGAGGGCTCCTACGAGCAGTACTTC. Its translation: CASSFLEGSYEQYF.

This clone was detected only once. In DNA, the CDR3 is TGCGCCAGCAGCCAGGACACGTCAGGGGGCACTGAAGCTTTCTTT. It codes for CASSQDTSGGTEAFF. The chain employs TRBV4-3 and TRBJ1-1, with 7 bases lining up with TRBD1. The length of the CDR3 is 15 residues. Per the germline V gene, CDR1 is LGHNA and CDR2 is YSLEER. The trim removed 3 bases at V and 4 bases at J, leaving 8 bases unmatched.

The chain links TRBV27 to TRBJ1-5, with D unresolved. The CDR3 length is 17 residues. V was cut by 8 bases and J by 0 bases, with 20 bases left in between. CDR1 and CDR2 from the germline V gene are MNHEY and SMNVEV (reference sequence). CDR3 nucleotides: TGTGCCAGCGCATCGATGAATGGTCAGTTTAGCAATCAGCCCCAGCATTTT. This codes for CASASMNGQFSNQPQHF.

As DNA, the CDR3 is TGTGCCAGCAGTTTAAAGGGGTTATATGGCTACACCTTC. It codes for CASSLKGLYGYTF. The chain carries TRBV12-3 or TRBV12-4 and TRBJ1-2; TRBD1 is a possible D gene (5 bases). This CDR3 is built from 13 residues. Trimming cost V 2 bases and J 5 bases, with 9 bases left between them.

CDR3 amino acids: CASSLGVSPDTQYF. The CDR3 DNA is TGTGCCAGCAGCTTAGGGGTTAGCCCAGATACGCAGTATTTT. The V call is TRBV7-9, the J call TRBJ2-3; D gene ambiguous. Germline V gene data show CDR1 as SEHNR and CDR2 as FQNEAQ (reference sequence). V shed 1 base and J shed 4 bases, with 9 bases lying between them. The CDR3 has 14 amino acids.

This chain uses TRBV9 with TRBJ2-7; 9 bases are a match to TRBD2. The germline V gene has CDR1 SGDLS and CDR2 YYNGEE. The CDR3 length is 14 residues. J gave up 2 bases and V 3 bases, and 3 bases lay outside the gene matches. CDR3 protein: CASSAAGGPYEQYF. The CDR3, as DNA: TGTGCCAGCAGCGCAGCGGGGGGTCCCTACGAGCAGTACTTC.

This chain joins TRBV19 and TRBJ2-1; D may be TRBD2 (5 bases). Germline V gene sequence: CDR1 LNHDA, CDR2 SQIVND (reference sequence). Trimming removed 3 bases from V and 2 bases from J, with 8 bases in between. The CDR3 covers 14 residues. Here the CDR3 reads CASSIGETYNEQFF. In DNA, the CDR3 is TGTGCCAGTAGTATCGGGGAAACCTACAATGAGCAGTTCTTC.

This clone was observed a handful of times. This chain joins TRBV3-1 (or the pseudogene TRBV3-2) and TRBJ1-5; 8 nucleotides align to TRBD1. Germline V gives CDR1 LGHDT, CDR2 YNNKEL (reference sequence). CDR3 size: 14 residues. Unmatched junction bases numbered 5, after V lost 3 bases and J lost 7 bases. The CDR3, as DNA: TGTGCCAGCAGCCAGACAGGGGTGATACAGCCCCAGCATTTT. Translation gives CASSQTGVIQPQHF.

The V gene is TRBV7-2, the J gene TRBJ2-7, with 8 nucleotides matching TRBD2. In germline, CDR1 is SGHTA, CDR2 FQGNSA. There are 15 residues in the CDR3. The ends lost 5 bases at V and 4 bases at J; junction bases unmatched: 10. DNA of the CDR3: TGTGCCAGCAGCCGCTCTTGGAGCGGGGGTTACGAGCAGTACTTC. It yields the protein CASSRSWSGGYEQYF.